These 30 T cell receptor beta chains were sequenced from one sample in a study of shared clonotypes between healthy human individuals. Here immunoSEQ multiplex PCR was the method, and the copy in TCRdb shows in-frame clones only, minus some. Of about half a million clones in the sample, over 60% were seen once. Source material: PBMCs. These receptors were obtained from a woman aged 40-49 years in good health. Some clones in this sample may be carry-over from other donors' samples.

Only one count was recorded for this clone. The chain couples TRBV5-1 to TRBJ2-5, with a weak D call TRBD2 (6 bases). The end of the DNA is better explained by TRBJ2-7, so the J call may be wrong. CDR3 size: 12 residues. Germline CDR1 SGHRS, CDR2 YFSETQ. The DNA of the CDR3 is TGCGCCAGCAGCTTCTCGCGGGGCGAGCAGTACTTC. Residues: CASSFSRGEQYF.

V is TRBV7-6 and J is TRBJ2-1, with a possible D match to TRBD2 (5 bases). From germline, CDR1 is SGHVS and CDR2 FNYEAQ. Between the trimmed V and J ends, which lost 1 base and 4 bases, there was a span of 8 bases. The CDR3 spans 14 residues. The DNA of the CDR3 is TGTGCCAGCAGCTTAGGGCGGGTTTACAATGAGCAGTTCTTC. Translation: CASSLGRVYNEQFF.

The V gene is TRBV6-1, the J gene TRBJ1-4; weak D call: TRBD1 (5 bases). Trimming took 3 bases from V and 7 from J, leaving 15 bases between them. This CDR3 is built from 15 residues. Germline CDR1 MNHNS, CDR2 SASEGT. The CDR3 protein is CASSDGQGSGEKLFF. Written as DNA, the CDR3 is TGTGCCAGCAGTGACGGTCAGGGCTCGGGTGAAAAACTGTTTTTT.

Only one count was recorded for this clone. CDR3: CAISQYYEQYF. Written as DNA, the CDR3 is TGTGCCATCAGCCAATACTACGAGCAGTACTTC. This chain connects TRBV10-3 to TRBJ2-7; D call uncertain. V was pared by 6 bases and J by 3 bases, with 6 bases between. Germline V lookup: CDR1 ENHRY, CDR2 SYGVKD. CDR3 size: 11 residues.

The chain is built from TRBV5-4 and TRBJ1-4; 8 bases map to TRBD1. The germline V gene encodes CDR1 SGHNT and CDR2 YYREEE (reference sequence). This CDR3 spans 15 amino acids. Trimming at V came to 3 bases and at J to 7 bases, leaving 8 bases not matched to a gene. The CDR3 loop reads CASSSNRGGGEKLFF. CDR3 bases: TGTGCCAGCAGCTCTAACAGGGGGGGAGGTGAAAAACTGTTTTTT.

This clone was picked up one time. This chain joins TRBV23-1 and TRBJ2-3, with D unclear. TRBV23-1 is recorded as an ORF, its role being uncertain. The CDR3 totals 15 residues. V was clipped by 0 bases and J by 0 bases, with 7 bases between them. The CDR3: CASSQSMGSTDTQYF. CDR3 nucleotides: TGCGCCAGCAGTCAATCGATGGGAAGCACAGATACGCAGTATTTT.

The table lists this clone with many counts. The CDR3 region has the DNA TGTGCCAGCAGTTTACGCCGGTGGGGAAAAAACTATGGCTACACCTTC. This sequence encodes CASSLRRWGKNYGYTF. The chain combines TRBV28 with TRBJ1-2; D remains ambiguous. Trimming took off 2 bases at V and 2 bases at J, with 15 bases between the two ends. The CDR3 is 16 residues long. Germline assignment: CDR1 MDHEN and CDR2 SYDVKM.

In its sample, this clone was seen a few times. This chain joins TRBV5-1 and TRBJ2-1, with D possibly TRBD2 on 6 matching bases. Germline V lookup: CDR1 SGHRS, CDR2 YFSETQ. V lost 8 bases to trimming and J lost 4 bases, with 19 bases between them. This CDR3 is built from 15 residues. CDR3 region: CASTALGGTYNEQFF. Here the CDR3 DNA reads TGCGCCAGTACCGCCCTAGGCGGGACGTACAATGAGCAGTTCTTC.

The chain is built from TRBV30 and TRBJ1-5; TRBD1 is a possible D gene (6 bases). Germline CDR1 and CDR2: GTSNPN and SVGIG (reference sequence). CDR3 length equals 14 residues. The germline V and J ends were trimmed by 1 base and 6 bases, with 13 bases remaining between them. CDR3 amino acids: CAWSEYRVGQPQHF. CDR3 sequence (DNA): TGTGCCTGGAGTGAATACAGGGTCGGTCAGCCCCAGCATTTT.

With respect to this clone: This likely reflects a read error, since a far larger clone is one base away. The same CDR3 is also encoded by other DNA sequences in this sample. V is TRBV4-3 and J is TRBJ2-6; no clear D gene. This CDR3 region has 14 residues. CDR1 is LGHNA and CDR2 is YSLEER in the germline V gene. V shed 0 bases and J shed 12 bases, with 12 bases lying between them. The CDR3 DNA follows: TGCGCCAGCAGCCAAGATCAGGCAGGCGGCGTCCTGACTTTC. This encodes CASSQDQAGGVLTF.

The V call is TRBV29-1, the J call TRBJ2-1; D might be TRBD1 (6 bases). Germline V CDR1 and CDR2: SQVTM, ANQGSEA. V was trimmed by 2 bases and J by 6 bases, leaving 20 bases between them. This CDR3 region has 16 residues. CDR3 loop: CSVERYAGTSPNEQFF. CDR3 coding DNA: TGCAGCGTTGAAAGATACGCCGGGACAAGTCCCAATGAGCAGTTCTTC.

To note about this clone: The same CDR3 arises from other DNA sequences in this sample as well. The genes are TRBV28 and TRBJ1-5, with D possibly matching TRBD1 (6 bases). The V end lost 5 bases, the J end lost 0 bases, and 11 bases lay between the germline ends. Germline V lookup: CDR1 MDHEN, CDR2 SYDVKM. The CDR3 is 15 residues long. CDR3 residues: CASSLGGNSNQPQHF. The DNA for the CDR3 is TGTGCCAGCAGTCTAGGGGGAAATAGCAATCAGCCCCAGCATTTT.

This chain uses TRBV5-6 with TRBJ2-1; D unclear. This CDR3 spans 15 amino acids. CDR1 and CDR2 from the germline V gene are SGHDT and YYEEEE. Trimming removed 4 bases at V and 4 bases at J, with 15 bases between. The DNA for the CDR3 is TGTGCCAGCAGCCCCGGCTCGAGCCCGTACAATGAGCAGTTCTTC. This encodes CASSPGSSPYNEQFF.

V gene TRBV28 combines with J gene TRBJ2-3, with D maybe TRBD2 (6 bases). V lost 8 bases and J lost 7, with 31 bases in between. The CDR3 contains 18 residues. The germline CDR1 and CDR2 sequences are MDHEN and SYDVKM. CDR3 DNA: TGTGCCAGCCTTCCCCGCCTACTACTAGCTGCATCTTGGAATACGCAGTATTTT. It is translated as CASLPRLLLAASWNTQYF.

The J gene is TRBJ2-7, the V gene TRBV6-6; 7 nucleotides match TRBD1. V shed 7 bases and J 0 bases; nucleotides not matched to a gene: 3. Germline CDR1 reads MNHNY; CDR2 reads SVGAGI (reference sequence). The CDR3 length is 13 residues. As DNA, the CDR3 is TGTGCCAGCAACAGGGGAAGCTCCTACGAGCAGTACTTC. It yields the protein CASNRGSSYEQYF.

The J gene is TRBJ2-2, the V gene TRBV6-5; tentative D call: TRBD2 (6 bases). V lost 5 bases, J lost 6 bases, and 10 bases lay in between. This CDR3 comprises 13 residues. Looked up from germline, CDR1 is MNHEY and CDR2 is SVGAGI. CDR3 DNA sequence: TGTGCCAGCAGTAGGGACTCCCCCGGGGAGCTGTTTTTT. This encodes CASSRDSPGELFF.

This clone has just a few counts. The chain is built from TRBV5-1 and TRBJ1-2; the D gene is possibly TRBD1 (5 bases). Trimming pared 4 bases from V and 13 bases from J, leaving 17 bases between. The CDR3 runs 12 residues. CDR1 and CDR2 (germline): SGHRS, YFSETQ. The CDR3 sequence is CASSLGEQDFTF. Written as DNA, the CDR3 is TGCGCCAGCAGCCTGGGGGAACAGGACTTCACCTTC. The whole variable domain, filled in from reference TRBV5-1 and TRBJ1-2, reads KAGVTQTPRYLIKTRGQQVTLSCSPISGHRSVSWYQQTPGQGLQFLFEYFSETQRNKGNFPGRFSGRQFSNSRSEMNVSTLELGDSALYLCASSLGEQDFTFGSGTRLTVV.

The V gene is TRBV4-2, the J gene TRBJ2-3, with 7 bases that match TRBD2. The CDR3 runs 14 residues. The germline CDR1 and CDR2 sequences are LGHNA and YNFKEQ. Losses at the gene ends were 0 bases for V and 5 bases for J; bases not matched to a gene: 2. The chain's CDR3 is CASSQDGGLDTQYF. DNA of the CDR3: TGTGCCAGCAGCCAAGACGGGGGGTTAGATACGCAGTATTTT.

Concerning this clone itself: A far larger clone is one nucleotide away, so this likely arose from a read error. The same CDR3 also results from other DNA sequences found in this sample. The chain links TRBV30 to TRBJ2-5; TRBD1 or TRBD2 may be the D gene (5 bases each). Per the germline V gene, CDR1 is GTSNPN and CDR2 is SVGIG (reference sequence). The CDR3 is 13 amino acids. The DNA for the CDR3 is TGTGCCTGGAGTGTACTGCAGGGTGGGACCCAATACTTC. The encoded protein is CAWSVLQGGTQYF. The complete variable domain, with remaining parts taken from reference TRBV30 and TRBJ2-5, reads SQTIHQWPATLVQPVGSPLSLECTVEGTSNPNLYWYRQAAGRGLQLLFYSVGIGQISSEVPQNLSASRPQDRQFILSSKKLLLSDSGFYLCAWSVLQGGTQYFGPGTRLLVL.

V usage is TRBV4-2 and J usage is TRBJ2-1, with D unclear. Germline V lookup: CDR1 LGHNA, CDR2 YNFKEQ. CDR3 size: 15 residues. The V end lost 3 bases, the J end lost 0 bases, and 9 bases lay between the germline ends. The CDR3 DNA follows: TGTGCCAGCAGCCAGAGGCGGAACTCCTACAATGAGCAGTTCTTC. It encodes CASSQRRNSYNEQFF.

The chain carries TRBV7-3 and TRBJ2-3; no clear D. The CDR3 totals 14 residues. V lost 4 bases to trimming and J lost 0 bases, with 8 bases between them. Germline CDR1 reads SGHTA; CDR2 reads FQGTGA. Written as DNA, the CDR3 is TGTGCCAGCAGCTCGGGTTACAGCACAGATACGCAGTATTTT. The encoded protein is CASSSGYSTDTQYF.

The chain links TRBV5-8 to TRBJ2-6; TRBD1 is a possible D gene (5 bases). The CDR3 covers 15 residues. CDR1 is SGHTS and CDR2 is YDEGEE in the germline V gene. The V gene lost 3 bases and the J gene lost 1 base, with 8 bases spanning the gap. CDR3 nucleotides: TGTGCCAGCAGCTCCAGGGTATCTGGGGCCAACGTCCTGACTTTC. Translating gives CASSSRVSGANVLTF. Full variable domain (rest looked up from reference TRBV5-8 and TRBJ2-6): EAGVTQSPTHLIKTRGQQATLRCSPISGHTSVYWYQQALGLGLQFLLWYDEGEERNRGNFPPRFSGRQFPNYSSELNVNALELEDSALYLCASSSRVSGANVLTFGAGSRLTVL.

The J gene is TRBJ2-7, the V gene TRBV27; D call uncertain. Germline V CDR1 and CDR2: MNHEY, SMNVEV (reference sequence). Trimming shortened V by 5 bases and J by 0 bases, and 11 bases separated the two germline ends. This CDR3 has 14 residues. The CDR3 nucleotides read TGTGCCAGCAGTCGGACCACCCCCTCCTACGAGCAGTACTTC. Translated: CASSRTTPSYEQYF.

This chain uses TRBV25-1 with TRBJ2-2, with D possibly called TRBD1 or TRBD2 (6 bases each). The CDR3 has 12 residues. V dropped 7 bases and J dropped 4 bases, with 7 bases sitting between them. Germline values: CDR1 MGHDK, CDR2 SYGVNS. The CDR3 region is CASKGGTGELFF. The CDR3 region has the DNA TGTGCCAGCAAGGGGGGCACCGGGGAGCTGTTTTTT.

This clone was seen only a few times. V usage is TRBV7-9 and J usage is TRBJ1-1; the D is unclear. This CDR3 region has 13 residues. Trimming removed 5 bases at V and 7 bases at J, with 14 bases between. Germline V gene sequence: CDR1 SEHNR, CDR2 FQNEAQ (reference sequence). In nucleotides, the CDR3 is TGTGCCAGCAGCAGCCGGGATTTAGGTGAAGCTTTCTTT. Protein: CASSSRDLGEAFF.

About this clone itself: This sample also contains other DNA sequences that code for the same CDR3. The CDR3 bases are TGCGCCAGCAGCTTGGCTCCAAATCAGCCCCAGCATTTT. Protein: CASSLAPNQPQHF. The chain couples TRBV5-1 to TRBJ1-5; D uncertain. This CDR3 contains 13 residues. V was shortened by 0 bases and J by 4 bases, with 5 bases between the two germline ends. CDR1 SGHRS and CDR2 YFSETQ come from the germline V gene.

The V and J genes are TRBV4-2 and TRBJ2-1; 8 nucleotides align to TRBD2. J gave up 1 base and V 4 bases, and 6 bases lay outside the gene matches. Germline V gives CDR1 LGHNA, CDR2 YNFKEQ. The CDR3 has 16 amino acids. The CDR3 reads CASSPVAGSSYNEQFF. CDR3 bases: TGTGCCAGCAGCCCCGTAGCGGGAAGTTCCTACAATGAGCAGTTCTTC.

As regards this clone: This likely traces to a read error, being one base from a far larger clone. V is TRBV14 and J is TRBJ2-5, with D unclear. Germline CDR1 reads SGHDN; CDR2 reads FVKESK. The CDR3 runs to 11 residues. CDR3 residues: CAGSQQETQYF. CDR3 coding DNA: TGTGCCGGCAGCCAACAAGAGACCCAGTACTTC.

With respect to this clone: At the DNA level, this CDR3 is encoded by other sequences in the same sample as well. V usage is TRBV30 and J usage is TRBJ1-4; 8 bases are a match to TRBD1. Germline V gives CDR1 GTSNPN, CDR2 SVGIG (reference sequence). The junction had 8 bases not matched to a gene; V was cut back by 7 bases and J by 7 bases. CDR3 length: 13 residues. CDR3 nucleotide sequence: TGTGCCTTGACAGGGGTGGATGGTGAAAAACTGTTTTTT. Protein: CALTGVDGEKLFF.

For this clone: This sample includes further DNA sequences coding for the same CDR3. The CDR3 bases are TGTGCCAGCAGCCTCACTAGCGGCTCAGGCTACGAGCAGTACTTC. Its translation: CASSLTSGSGYEQYF. The chain combines TRBV7-2 with TRBJ2-7; 8 positions agree with TRBD2. Trimming cost V 5 bases and J 3 bases; bases outside gene matches: 9. Germline V gene data show CDR1 as SGHTA and CDR2 as FQGNSA. This CDR3 is 15 amino acids long.